This T cell receptor (beta chain) came from a study of identical twins. Study-wide results and caveats: Twins shared beta out-of-frame sequences in excess, but this excess was weaker.

Germline V gene sequence: CDR1 DFQATT, CDR2 SNEGSKA (reference sequence). Trimming removed 6 bases at V and 6 bases at J, with 15 bases between. The CDR3 is 12 amino acids. Notes on this clonotype: Its antigen remains unknown.

TCRdb reanalysed the 5' RACE reads using MiXCR and keeps one entry per CDR3 protein. In the table there are a few hundred thousand distinct CDR3 sequences, about 24% of which are singletons. These data also featured in a second study, about T cells expressing NK-cell markers. That source notes: In a group of 5 or 6 donors, dominant NKG2C+ clonotypes represented about 1.0-7.0% of CD8+ T cells.

Material for sequencing was CD4+ T cells sorted from blood. The chain is built from TRBV20-1 and TRBJ2-7; D is unresolved. This receptor was identified in a young woman in good health. CDR3 sequence (DNA): TGCAGTGCCCAGACGGGCCCACGCGAGCAGTACTTC. This codes for CSAQTGPREQYF.